One sample yielded the 3 T cell receptor beta chains listed below, sequenced in a study of molecular identifiers for immune sequencing clone quantification. A single record per CDR3 protein comes from TCRdb applying MiXCR to the PCR reads. The data show hundreds of thousands of distinct CDR3 sequences, roughly 21% seen once. The specimen was naive CD8+ T cells from blood, with Jurkat cell RNA spiked in. Subset specified: FACS-sorted CD8+CD4-CCR7+CD45RA+ naive T cells. Every receptor here comes from a human donor in good health. Some libraries in this study had Jurkat cell RNA spiked in.

This clonotype was counted ten times or more. The chain is built from TRBV20-1 and TRBJ2-1; 9 nucleotides match TRBD2. CDR1 DFQATT and CDR2 SNEGSKA come from the germline V gene (reference sequence). The CDR3 extends over 14 amino acids. Germline trimming cut 1 base from V and 4 bases from J; bases unmatched to any gene: 2. CDR3 sequence reads: CSARGLAEYNEQFF. DNA of the CDR3: TGCAGTGCTAGAGGACTAGCGGAATACAATGAGCAGTTCTTC.

This clonotype was counted at least ten times. The chain joins TRBV11-2 to TRBJ2-7, with D tentatively TRBD1 or TRBD2 (5 bases each). The CDR3 spans 15 residues. Germline assignment: CDR1 SGHAT and CDR2 FQNNGV. With 0 bases removed from V and 4 bases from J, the gap between germline ends came to 13 bases. CDR3 sequence reads: CASSLDREKGYEQYF. CDR3 sequence (DNA): TGTGCCAGCAGCTTAGACCGGGAAAAGGGGTACGAGCAGTACTTC.

This clonotype was seen only a few times. The rearrangement joins TRBV28 to TRBJ2-7; perhaps TRBD1 as D (6 bases). The germline V gene encodes CDR1 MDHEN and CDR2 SYDVKM. The CDR3 spans 12 residues. V was pared by 7 bases and J by 3 bases, with 10 bases between. This chain's CDR3 is CASTKTGYEQYF. The CDR3 bases are TGTGCCAGCACCAAGACAGGCTACGAGCAGTACTTC.